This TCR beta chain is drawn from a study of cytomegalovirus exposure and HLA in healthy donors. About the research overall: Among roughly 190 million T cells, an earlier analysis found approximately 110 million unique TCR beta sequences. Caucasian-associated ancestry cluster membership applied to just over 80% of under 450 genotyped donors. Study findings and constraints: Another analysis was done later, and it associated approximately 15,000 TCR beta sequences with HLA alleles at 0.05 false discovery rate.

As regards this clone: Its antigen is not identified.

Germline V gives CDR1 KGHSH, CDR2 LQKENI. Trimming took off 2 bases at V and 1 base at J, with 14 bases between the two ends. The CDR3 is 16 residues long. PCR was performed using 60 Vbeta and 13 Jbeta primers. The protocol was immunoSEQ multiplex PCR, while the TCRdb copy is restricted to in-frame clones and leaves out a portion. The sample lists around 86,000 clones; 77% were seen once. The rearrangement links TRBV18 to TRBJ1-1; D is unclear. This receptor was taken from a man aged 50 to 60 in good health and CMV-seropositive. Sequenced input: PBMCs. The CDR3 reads CASSPLSEQTNTEAFF. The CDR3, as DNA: TGTGCCAGCTCACCATTATCGGAACAGACGAACACTGAAGCTTTCTTT.